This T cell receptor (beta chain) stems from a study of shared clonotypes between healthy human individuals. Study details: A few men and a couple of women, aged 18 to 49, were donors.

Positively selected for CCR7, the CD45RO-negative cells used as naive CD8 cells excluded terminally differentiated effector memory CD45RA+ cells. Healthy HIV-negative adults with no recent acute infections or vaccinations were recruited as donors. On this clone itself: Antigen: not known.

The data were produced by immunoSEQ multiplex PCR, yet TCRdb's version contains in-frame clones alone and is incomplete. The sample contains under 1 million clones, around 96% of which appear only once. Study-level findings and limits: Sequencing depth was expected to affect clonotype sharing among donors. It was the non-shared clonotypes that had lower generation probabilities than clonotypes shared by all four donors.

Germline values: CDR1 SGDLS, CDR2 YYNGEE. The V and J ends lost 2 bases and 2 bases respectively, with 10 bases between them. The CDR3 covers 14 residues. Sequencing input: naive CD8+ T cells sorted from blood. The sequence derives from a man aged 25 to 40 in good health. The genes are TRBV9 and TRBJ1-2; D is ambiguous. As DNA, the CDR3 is TGTGCCAGCAGCGTGTCTGGTACCAACTATGGCTACACCTTC. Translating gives CASSVSGTNYGYTF.